A selection of T cell receptor beta chains follows, all from one sample in a study of vaccination effects on CD4 cells after COVID-19. These receptors' antigens are unknown. TCRdb's copy holds only in-frame clones and misses some; the assay was immunoSEQ multiplex PCR. The table includes 35,000 to 55,000 clones, approximately 72% detected once. The input for sequencing was CD4+ T cells from PBMCs cultured without peptide, taken after COVID-19 vaccination. The receptors were sampled from a human donor who received a COVID-19 vaccine. Each CDR3 is given with its conserved first and last residue. A D gene is named only where the DNA matches it firmly. Clone size is shown for a subset of rows, as once, few, many or a class of expanded clone.

V gene: TRBV11-3
clone size: -
D gene: TRBD2
J gene: TRBJ2-1
CDR3 DNA: TGTGCCAGCAGCTTAGAAGCGGGAAATGAGCAGTTCTTC
CDR3 protein: CASSLEAGNEQFF

V gene: TRBV5-3
clone size: few
D gene: -
J gene: TRBJ2-7
CDR3 DNA: TGTGCCAGTGGACTTCGCGAACATTTCGCCTACGAGCAGTACTTC
CDR3 protein: CASGLREHFAYEQYF

V gene: TRBV5-5
clone size: few
D gene: -
J gene: TRBJ2-1
CDR3 DNA: TGTGCCAGCAGCTTTAGTAGTGGAGGTGAGCAGTTCTTC
CDR3 protein: CASSFSSGGEQFF

V gene: TRBV3-1/TRBV3-2
clone size: -
D gene: TRBD1
J gene: TRBJ1-2
CDR3 DNA: TGTGCCAGCAGCCTTGGACAGGGGAATGGCTACACCTTC
CDR3 protein: CASSLGQGNGYTF

V gene: TRBV2
clone size: -
D gene: -
J gene: TRBJ1-2
CDR3 DNA: TGTGCCAGCACAGGGGACTATGGCTACACCTTC
CDR3 protein: CASTGDYGYTF

V gene: TRBV10-3
clone size: -
D gene: -
J gene: TRBJ1-1
CDR3 DNA: TGTGCCATCGGTAATGTGACGCGCGGGAACACTGAAGCTTTCTTT
CDR3 protein: CAIGNVTRGNTEAFF

V gene: TRBV20-1
clone size: once
D gene: -
J gene: TRBJ1-2
CDR3 DNA: TGCAGTGCTCCCTATCTTGATGGCTACACCTTC
CDR3 protein: CSAPYLDGYTF

V gene: TRBV10-3
clone size: few
D gene: -
J gene: TRBJ2-7
CDR3 DNA: TGTGCCATCAATGCTGACAACCTAGGGGGTAGCGAGCAGTACTTC
CDR3 protein: CAINADNLGGSEQYF

V gene: TRBV6-2/TRBV6-3
clone size: few
D gene: TRBD1
J gene: TRBJ2-7
CDR3 DNA: TGTGCCAGCAGTTACAGGTTTGGTTCCAGGGGGCTTCACGAGCAGTACTTC
CDR3 protein: CASSYRFGSRGLHEQYF

V gene: TRBV7-9
clone size: -
D gene: -
J gene: TRBJ2-3
CDR3 DNA: TGTGCCAGCAGCTTTTGGTCTCTATTATCGGGAATTTTGGCAGATACGCAGTATTTT
CDR3 protein: CASSFWSLLSGILADTQYF

V gene: TRBV4-2
clone size: -
D gene: -
J gene: TRBJ1-4
CDR3 DNA: TGTGCCAGCAGCCAAGGGCTCATCTTACTAGGGGAAAAACTGTTTTTT
CDR3 protein: CASSQGLILLGEKLFF